A single sample gave rise to the 22 T cell receptor beta chains below, sequenced in a study of technical replicates of blood from a few donors. Assay used: immunoSEQ multiplex PCR; TCRdb lists only in-frame clones, some missing. Of under 45,000 clones listed, 96% were seen once; the top ten hold 0.35% to 0.45%. The sequenced sample was T cells isolated from PBMCs. These receptors all come from a human donor in good health.

DNA for the CDR3: TGTGCCAGCAGTTATGCAGAAGGGACAGGGCAGTACTTC. This sequence encodes CASSYAEGTGQYF. The rearrangement uses TRBV2 and TRBJ2-5; TRBD1 matches 9 bases. Per germline, CDR1 SNHLY and CDR2 FYNNEI. The CDR3 covers 13 residues. Trimming removed 5 bases from V and 11 bases from J; junction bases left unmatched: 9. Variable domain in full (rest from reference TRBV2 and TRBJ2-5): EPEVTQTPSHQVTQMGQEVILRCVPISNHLYFYWYRQILGQKVEFLVSFYNNEISEKSEIFDDQFSVERPDGSNFTLKIRSTKLEDSAMYFCASSYAEGTGQYFGPGTRLLVL.

The V and J genes are TRBV27 and TRBJ1-5; D gene unclear. CDR3 length: 16 residues. Trimming took 5 bases from V and 4 from J, leaving 18 bases between them. The germline V gene has CDR1 MNHEY and CDR2 SMNVEV (reference sequence). Here the CDR3 DNA reads TGTGCCAGCAGTCCCCACCCAGCAGGAACGAATCAGCCCCAGCATTTT. This translates into CASSPHPAGTNQPQHF.

The chain combines TRBV27 with TRBJ1-3; D is unresolved. Germline-derived CDR1 and CDR2 are MNHEY and SMNVEV (reference sequence). The CDR3 is 13 residues long. Trimming cost V 6 bases and J 4 bases, with 10 bases left between them. The CDR3 is CASRRVAGNTIYF. CDR3 in DNA: TGTGCCAGCAGGAGGGTAGCGGGAAACACCATATATTTT.

This rearrangement joins TRBV11-2 to TRBJ1-1; perhaps TRBD1 as D (5 bases). The V end lost 0 bases, the J end lost 6 bases, and 8 bases lay between the germline ends. The CDR3 has 13 amino acids. CDR1 SGHAT and CDR2 FQNNGV come from the germline V gene. The DNA for the CDR3 is TGTGCCAGCAGCTTAGAAAGGGGTTCTGAAGCTTTCTTT. Translation: CASSLERGSEAFF.

This clone occurred a few times. This chain connects TRBV6-1 to TRBJ2-3, with 9 bases lining up with TRBD1. Trimming cost V 6 bases and J 3 bases; bases outside gene matches: 7. This CDR3 is built from 15 residues. The V gene's germline CDR1 is MNHNS and CDR2 SASEGT. The CDR3 bases are TGTGCCAGCAGCCCAGGGACAGGGTATACAGATACGCAGTATTTT. Protein: CASSPGTGYTDTQYF.

Details on this clone: Other DNA sequences within the sample encode an identical CDR3. The V call is TRBV5-1, the J call TRBJ2-7; no clear D gene. V lost 1 base to trimming and J lost 4 bases, with 6 bases between them. There are 12 residues in the CDR3. Germline V gene data show CDR1 as SGHRS and CDR2 as YFSETQ. The CDR3 nucleotides read TGCGCCAGCAGCTTGTCGGGTTACGAGCAGTACTTC. Its translation: CASSLSGYEQYF.

The chain joins TRBV29-1 to TRBJ1-2, with D perhaps TRBD1 (6 bases). CDR1 and CDR2 from the germline V gene are SQVTM and ANQGSEA. CDR3 length equals 12 residues. The germline V and J ends were trimmed by 4 bases and 8 bases, with 14 bases remaining between them. CDR3: CSVGRGPEGYTF. The CDR3, as DNA: TGCAGCGTTGGCAGGGGCCCGGAGGGCTACACCTTC. Full variable domain (outside the CDR3, taken from reference TRBV29-1 and TRBJ1-2): SAVISQKPSRDICQRGTSLTIQCQVDSQVTMMFWYRQQPGQSLTLIATANQGSEATYESGFVIDKFPISRPNLTFSTLTVSNMSPEDSSIYLCSVGRGPEGYTFGSGTRLTVV.

The chain has TRBV15 and TRBJ1-4; a weak D match, TRBD1 (5 bases). The CDR3 runs 16 residues. The V end lost 2 bases, the J end lost 5 bases, and 15 bases lay between the germline ends. Germline V gives CDR1 LNHNV, CDR2 YYDKDF (reference sequence). CDR3 bases: TGTGCCACCAGCAGACGGGGGGGGTCTACAAATGAAAAACTGTTTTTT. Amino acids: CATSRRGGSTNEKLFF.

The chain employs TRBV4-3 and TRBJ2-7, with 7 positions matching TRBD2. The CDR3 extends over 17 amino acids. Germline loops: CDR1 LGHNA, CDR2 YSLEER. V shed 0 bases and J 3 bases; nucleotides not matched to a gene: 11. DNA for the CDR3: TGCGCCAGCAGCCAAGAGGCCCAGCGCGGGGGATTCTACGAGCAGTACTTC. Translation gives CASSQEAQRGGFYEQYF.

V usage is TRBV29-1 and J usage is TRBJ1-2, with D perhaps matching TRBD1 (5 bases). With 3 bases removed from V and 2 bases from J, the gap between germline ends came to 7 bases. The length of the CDR3 is 12 residues. CDR1 and CDR2 from the germline V gene are SQVTM and ANQGSEA. The DNA of the CDR3 is TGCAGCGTTGACCCAGGGAACTATGGCTACACCTTC. Amino acids: CSVDPGNYGYTF.

V usage is TRBV6-5 and J usage is TRBJ1-2; D is possibly TRBD1 (5 bases). Germline CDR1 MNHEY, CDR2 SVGAGI. There are 13 residues in the CDR3. Trimming cost V 5 bases and J 6 bases, with 13 bases left between them. CDR3 DNA: TGTGCCAGCAGTGGCGGGGGGGAGGATGGCTACACCTTC. It yields the protein CASSGGGEDGYTF.

This chain uses TRBV11-2 with TRBJ2-7; D remains ambiguous. Germline lookup yields CDR1 SGHAT and CDR2 FQNNGV. The length of the CDR3 is 15 residues. V lost 3 bases, J lost 3 bases, and 15 bases lay in between. The CDR3 loop reads CASSLAYSQVYEQYF. The CDR3 coding sequence is TGTGCCAGCAGCTTGGCGTATTCTCAGGTCTACGAGCAGTACTTC.

In nucleotides, the CDR3 is TGCGCCAGCAGCCAAGTCAGCCTAGCACCTTACGAGCAGTACTTC. Amino acids: CASSQVSLAPYEQYF. The gene calls are TRBV4-1 and TRBJ2-7, with D possibly matching TRBD2 (5 bases). The length of the CDR3 is 15 residues. Germline V gene data show CDR1 as MGHRA and CDR2 as YSYEKL. The V end lost 1 base, the J end lost 4 bases, and 14 bases lay between the germline ends.

The chain couples TRBV5-6 to TRBJ1-1, with TRBD1 as a possible D gene (5 bases). The V and J ends lost 0 bases and 1 base respectively, with 7 bases between them. CDR1 is SGHDT, CDR2 YYEEEE, per germline. The CDR3 is made up of 14 amino acids. The CDR3 region is CASSLGTGNTEAFF. CDR3 in DNA: TGTGCCAGCAGCTTGGGTACAGGGAACACTGAAGCTTTCTTT.

The chain carries TRBV11-3 and TRBJ2-1, with TRBD2 matching 7 bases. Germline assignment: CDR1 SGHNT and CDR2 YENEEA. V was pared by 5 bases and J by 7 bases, with 5 bases of the junction left unmatched. This CDR3 is 13 amino acids long. The CDR3 sequence: CASSPTSMNEQFF. The CDR3 bases are TGTGCCAGCAGCCCGACTAGCATGAATGAGCAGTTCTTC.

The chain links TRBV7-2 to TRBJ2-7; 9 bases map to TRBD1. J lost 1 base, V lost 2 bases, and 9 bases had no gene match. The CDR3 contains 17 residues. Germline lookup yields CDR1 SGHTA and CDR2 FQGNSA. The CDR3 reads CASSLIPGQGTSYEQYF. The CDR3 DNA reads TGTGCCAGCAGCTTAATCCCCGGACAGGGGACATCCTACGAGCAGTACTTC.

The chain's CDR3 is CASSLRAREPDGYTF. DNA for the CDR3: TGTGCCAGCAGCTTAAGGGCCAGGGAACCGGATGGCTACACCTTC. V and J are TRBV7-9 and TRBJ1-2; tentative D call: TRBD1 (5 bases). The ends were cut back, 2 bases at V and 6 bases at J, with 16 bases in the middle. Germline V gives CDR1 SEHNR, CDR2 FQNEAQ (reference sequence). The CDR3 is made up of 15 amino acids. Looking up the rest from reference TRBV7-9 and TRBJ1-2 gives the full variable domain: DTGVSQNPRHKITKRGQNVTFRCDPISEHNRLYWYRQTLGQGPEFLTYFQNEAQLEKSRLLSDRFSAERPKGSFSTLEIQRTEQGDSAMYLCASSLRAREPDGYTFGSGTRLTVV.

The gene calls are TRBV5-1 and TRBJ2-3; TRBD2 matches at 7 bases. The CDR3 runs 16 residues. Looked up from germline, CDR1 is SGHRS and CDR2 is YFSETQ. The V segment lost 0 bases and the J segment 0 bases; nucleotides outside the gene matches: 4. The CDR3 DNA reads as TGCGCCAGCAGCTTGGCCGGAGCGGGGAGCACAGATACGCAGTATTTT. Translation: CASSLAGAGSTDTQYF.

Only one count was recorded for this clone. The chain is built from TRBV5-1 and TRBJ2-5; 7 positions agree with TRBD2. The germline V gene has CDR1 SGHRS and CDR2 YFSETQ. V gave up 4 bases and J gave up 2 bases; unmatched junction bases: 8. The CDR3 is 15 amino acids. The CDR3 is CASSGGGWGQETQYF. The CDR3 DNA follows: TGCGCCAGCAGCGGCGGGGGATGGGGACAAGAGACCCAGTACTTC.

The chain joins TRBV9 to TRBJ2-7; 10 nucleotides line up with TRBD2. This CDR3 region has 15 residues. Germline-derived CDR1 and CDR2 are SGDLS and YYNGEE. The V gene end was trimmed by 0 bases and the J gene end by 3 bases; junction bases not matched to a gene: 3. CDR3 sequence (DNA): TGTGCCAGCAGCGTAGCGCTAGCGGGAGTCTACGAGCAGTACTTC. It specifies CASSVALAGVYEQYF.

The gene calls are TRBV6-1 and TRBJ2-3; possible D gene TRBD2, 6 bases. Trimming left V 6 bases short and J 1 base short, with 14 bases between. Per germline, CDR1 MNHNS and CDR2 SASEGT. This CDR3 comprises 15 residues. The CDR3 here is CASRRVIAGTDTQYF. The DNA for the CDR3 is TGTGCCAGCAGGAGAGTTATAGCGGGCACAGATACGCAGTATTTT.

The V gene is TRBV11-3, the J gene TRBJ2-7; D is unresolved. V was cut by 5 bases and J by 3 bases, with 11 bases left in between. The length of the CDR3 is 13 residues. Germline lookup yields CDR1 SGHNT and CDR2 YENEEA. The CDR3 here is CASSITVLYEQYF. For the CDR3, the DNA is TGTGCCAGCAGCATTACAGTTCTCTACGAGCAGTACTTC.